This T cell receptor beta chain was sequenced during a study of identical twins. TCRdb reprocessed the 5' RACE reads with MiXCR, giving one entry per CDR3 protein. In the table there are 1.5 million to 2 million distinct CDR3 sequences, under 35% of which are singletons. This receptor was identified in a newborn girl in good health. Sequencing was carried out using cord blood.

Written as DNA, the CDR3 is TGCAGTGCTAAGTCCCTGAGGGAGACCCAGTACTTC. It encodes CSAKSLRETQYF. V is TRBV20-1 and J is TRBJ2-5, with D unclear. The CDR3 has 12 amino acids. CDR1 and CDR2 from the germline V gene are DFQATT and SNEGSKA (reference sequence). Between the trimmed V and J ends, which lost 4 bases and 5 bases, there was a span of 11 bases.